Sequencing of this TCR beta chain was carried out in a study of T cell responses to AZD1222 COVID-19 vaccine. Study observations and caveats: White British people made up most donors, females outnumbered males, and clonal diversity was possibly underestimated. Only six AZD1222 recipients tested seropositive at baseline.

Comment on this clone: What it binds is unknown.

Only in-frame clones appear in the TCRdb table, and some are missing; sequencing was by immunoSEQ multiplex PCR. Here the sample spans about 120,000 clones, around nine tenths being singletons. The CDR3 extends over 14 amino acids. The germline gives CDR1 MNHEY, CDR2 SVGAGI. V was trimmed by 6 bases and J by 8 bases, leaving 18 bases between them. This chain joins TRBV6-5 and TRBJ2-3; possible D gene TRBD2, 6 bases. The source material was peripheral blood, sampled on day 0 of AZD1222 vaccination. This sequence originates from an adult in good health. The CDR3 region is CASRGQTSYGTQYF. The CDR3 DNA reads TGTGCCAGCAGAGGGCAGACTAGTTACGGTACGCAGTATTTT.